This T cell receptor (beta chain) derives from a study of T-cell memory formation after mild COVID-19. General study results and limits: Shrinking CD4+ clones were chiefly CM and EM; CD8+ ones were chiefly EMRA.

About this clonotype itself: The target antigen is unknown.

The germline V and J ends were trimmed by 3 bases and 10 bases, with 25 bases remaining between them. The CDR3 is 17 residues long. Germline V gene lookup returns CDR1 LGHNA and CDR2 YNFKEQ. TCRdb used MiXCR to reprocess the 5' RACE reads, holding one entry per CDR3 protein. The sample includes 200,000 to 300,000 distinct CDR3 sequences, approximately 15% seen only once; the top ten take around a fifth. V usage is TRBV4-2 and J usage is TRBJ2-1, with D perhaps matching TRBD2 (5 bases). The sample taken for sequencing was PBMCs or a T cell subset sorted from them (not recorded which). The clonotype originates from a man younger than 35 who had mild COVID-19 (a few samples of this study predate the infection). Cell type and time point are not known. DNA of the CDR3: TGTGCCAGCAGCCATCCCTTGGCTCGGGCAGGAGGCGGCGAGCAGTTCTTC. Its protein product is CASSHPLARAGGGEQFF.